These 5 T cell receptor beta chains were all obtained from the same sample, sequenced in a study of cytomegalovirus exposure and HLA in healthy donors. In the PCR, 60 Vbeta and 13 Jbeta primers were used. Only in-frame clones appear in the TCRdb table, and some are missing; sequencing was by immunoSEQ multiplex PCR. Here the sample spans more than 150,000 clones, more than 65% being singletons. Source material: PBMCs. These receptor sequences come from a woman aged 25 to 39 in good health and CMV-seropositive.

V and J are TRBV11-2 and TRBJ1-2, with a tentative D call TRBD1 (6 bases). V was cut by 6 bases and J by 4 bases, with 12 bases left in between. The CDR3 is made up of 13 amino acids. In germline, CDR1 is SGHAT, CDR2 FQNNGV. In DNA form, the CDR3 reads TGTGCCAGCAGTGTCCGGGACACCTATGGCTACACCTTC. Its protein is CASSVRDTYGYTF.

The chain links TRBV6-5 to TRBJ2-7; no clear D gene. The CDR3 totals 14 residues. Between the trimmed V and J ends, which lost 2 bases and 6 bases, there was a span of 14 bases. Germline lookup yields CDR1 MNHEY and CDR2 SVGAGI. DNA for the CDR3: TGTGCCAGCAGTTACAAGGTCGAGGCGACCGAGCAGTACTTC. It encodes CASSYKVEATEQYF.

The chain employs TRBV2 and TRBJ1-2, with D uncertain. Trimming took off 0 bases at V and 8 bases at J, with 16 bases between the two ends. The CDR3 is 15 amino acids. CDR1 is SNHLY, CDR2 FYNNEI, per germline. The DNA of the CDR3 is TGTGCCAGCAGTGAAGCAGGCCTTCTCTGGGAGGGCTACACCTTC. Protein product: CASSEAGLLWEGYTF.

The V and J genes are TRBV6-5 and TRBJ1-4; possible D gene TRBD1, 5 bases. The V gene lost 0 bases and the J gene lost 8 bases, with 13 bases spanning the gap. The CDR3 totals 15 residues. CDR1 is MNHEY, CDR2 SVGAGI, per germline. The DNA for the CDR3 is TGTGCCAGCAGTTACTCGAGGACAAATCCAGAAAAACTGTTTTTT. As protein: CASSYSRTNPEKLFF.

This clone has only a few counts. V usage is TRBV6-5 and J usage is TRBJ1-1; weak D call: TRBD1 (5 bases). V gave up 0 bases and J gave up 11 bases, with 10 bases separating them. From germline, CDR1 is MNHEY and CDR2 SVGAGI. This CDR3 has 12 amino acids. CDR3 in amino acids: CASSYSGLRAFF. The CDR3 coding sequence is TGTGCCAGCAGTTACTCGGGGCTTAGGGCTTTCTTT.